One and the same sample provided the 5 T cell receptor beta chains below, sequenced in a study of T cell changes during pregnancy in multiple sclerosis. Profiling relied on immunoSEQ multiplex PCR, and the TCRdb table lists in-frame clones only, not all of them. The sample carries around 80,000 clones, 92% recorded once. The source material was peripheral blood, sampled before pregnancy. Receptors were obtained from a female donor with multiple sclerosis, enrolled in a pregnancy study.

This chain joins TRBV6-1 and TRBJ2-7, with a weak D call TRBD1 (6 bases). This CDR3 spans 16 amino acids. Between the trimmed V and J ends, which lost 1 base and 0 bases, there was a span of 13 bases. Germline V CDR1 and CDR2: MNHNS, SASEGT. The CDR3 sequence: CASSEDPGTFSYEQYF. The CDR3 DNA is TGTGCCAGCAGTGAAGACCCCGGGACATTCTCCTACGAGCAGTACTTC.

A note on this clone: Germline and junction disagree at one end, which may indicate a read error. The chain combines TRBV5-4 with TRBJ2-1; D possibly corresponds to TRBD1 (5 bases). This CDR3 has 11 residues. CDR1 and CDR2 (germline): SGHNT, YYREEE (reference sequence). The CDR3 DNA reads as TGTACCAGCAGCTTTGGGGCAGGAGAGTTCTTC. Its translation is CTSSFGAGEFF.

V is TRBV19 and J is TRBJ2-7; TRBD2 agrees at 10 bases. V gave up 5 bases and J gave up 2 bases; unmatched junction bases: 6. CDR3 length equals 15 residues. CDR1 and CDR2 (germline): LNHDA, SQIVND (reference sequence). CDR3 sequence: CASSFTSGTAYEQYF. Here the CDR3 DNA reads TGTGCCAGTAGTTTCACTAGCGGGACCGCCTACGAGCAGTACTTC.

This chain links TRBV25-1 with TRBJ2-1; TRBD2 is a possible D gene (6 bases). The CDR3 is made up of 14 amino acids. V was pared by 5 bases and J by 0 bases, with 8 bases between. Germline V gene sequence: CDR1 MGHDK, CDR2 SYGVNS. The CDR3 region is CASSRGSSYNEQFF. The CDR3 DNA follows: TGTGCCAGCAGTCGGGGGAGCTCCTACAATGAGCAGTTCTTC.

J is TRBJ2-7 and V is TRBV10-2; 8 bases are shared with TRBD1. V lost 6 bases, J lost 3 bases, and 10 bases stayed unmatched. The CDR3 runs to 15 residues. Germline V lookup: CDR1 WSHSY, CDR2 SAAADI. The CDR3 loop is CASRLRDRYRYEQYF. The CDR3 region has the DNA TGCGCCAGCAGGCTCCGGGACAGGTACCGCTACGAGCAGTACTTC.